The 5 T cell receptor beta chains below come from one sample, sequenced in a study of control samples from healthy donors and cancer patients. Clones were read by immunoSEQ multiplex PCR, and TCRdb kept only the in-frame ones, dropping some. The sample holds 55,000 to 65,000 clones, about 87% seen once. Sequencing was carried out using PBMCs. Receptors were obtained from a woman aged 55-70 years with lung cancer.

The chain employs TRBV5-4 and TRBJ1-3; no clear D gene. V lost 2 bases and J 2 bases, leaving 5 bases between the germline ends. Germline V gives CDR1 SGHNT, CDR2 YYREEE (reference sequence). The CDR3 has 13 amino acids. This chain's CDR3 is CASSFAAGNTIYF. CDR3 coding DNA: TGTGCCAGCAGCTTTGCAGCTGGAAACACCATATATTTT.

The V call is TRBV10-3, the J call TRBJ2-3, with 11 bases matching TRBD2. There are 15 residues in the CDR3. After removal of 4 bases from V and 0 bases from J, the junction contained 0 bases not matched to a gene. CDR1 and CDR2 from the germline V gene are ENHRY and SYGVKD. CDR3 region: CAISGTSGSTDTQYF. The CDR3, as DNA: TGTGCCATCAGTGGGACTAGCGGGAGCACAGATACGCAGTATTTT.

V is TRBV5-1 and J is TRBJ1-2; D gene uncertain. The CDR3 is 14 residues long. Germline lookup yields CDR1 SGHRS and CDR2 YFSETQ. Between the trimmed V and J ends, which lost 0 bases and 3 bases, there was a span of 9 bases. In DNA, the CDR3 is TGCGCCAGCAGCTTGGTCCCAGGCGACTATGGCTACACCTTC. It encodes CASSLVPGDYGYTF.

This clone has a single count. The chain couples TRBV10-1 to TRBJ2-1; D not resolved. Germline CDR1 reads WNHNN; CDR2 reads SYGVQD (reference sequence). V lost 0 bases, J lost 2 bases, and 5 bases lay in between. The CDR3 is made up of 14 amino acids. CDR3 residues: CASSESQAYNEQFF. The CDR3 DNA reads TGCGCCAGCAGTGAGTCACAAGCCTACAATGAGCAGTTCTTC.

The chain links TRBV28 to TRBJ2-3, with 7 nucleotides matching TRBD1. V lost 11 bases to trimming and J lost 0 bases; unmatched junction nucleotides: 5. CDR3 length equals 13 residues. Germline V gene data show CDR1 as MDHEN and CDR2 as SYDVKM. CDR3 region: CAARDSSTDTQYF. The CDR3 DNA is TGTGCCGCACGGGACAGTAGCACAGATACGCAGTATTTT.